This TCR beta chain was found in a study of CXCR3-negative and CXCR3-positive naive CD8 T cells. General observations from the study: CXCR3-positive naive cells carried more hydrophobic TRB CDR3s than CXCR3-negative naive cells did. Memory CD8+ T cell repertoires were far less diverse than both naive subsets. The authors found comparable surface CD5 between naive subsets and inferred TCR strength from TRB CDR3 properties.

A note on this clonotype: Its specificity is not known.

Each TRB cDNA library was prepared by 5' RACE (with UMI labels). TCRdb reanalyzed the 5' RACE reads and collapses them to one entry per CDR3 protein, without DNA. The repertoire shows approximately 100,000 distinct CDR3 sequences; the top ten hold around 0.36%. Identification of naive CD8+ T cells rested on CD45RO-CCR7+CD27+CD95- status. CDR3 length: 15 residues. Germline CDR1 and CDR2: MNHEY and SVGEGT. V is TRBV6-2 or TRBV6-3 and J is TRBJ2-7. This sequence originates from a human donor in good health. Some clones in this sample may be carry-over from other donors' samples. Input material: naive CXCR3+ CD8+ T cells from blood. Subset given: CD45RO-CCR7+CD27+CD95- naive CD8+ T cells expressing CXCR3 (TNR3+). The CDR3 protein is CASSYFSASSYEQYF.